The 21 T cell receptor beta chains given below trace back to one sample, sequenced in a study of blood T cell repertoires in COVID-19. Sequencing used immunoSEQ multiplex PCR; TCRdb keeps in-frame clones, though not all of them. The repertoire includes more than 6,500 clones, roughly nine tenths of them detected once, and 17% sits in the top ten. Specimen: peripheral blood. The source of these receptors is a human donor in a cohort sampled during active COVID-19.

The chain joins TRBV27 to TRBJ1-5, with a possible D match to TRBD1 (5 bases). The CDR3 runs 15 residues. Germline-derived CDR1 and CDR2 are MNHEY and SMNVEV (reference sequence). Trimming left V 5 bases short and J 3 bases short, with 14 bases between. CDR3 bases: TGTGCCAGCAGTACGACAGCGCTACTCAATCAGCCCCAGCATTTT. It translates to CASSTTALLNQPQHF.

This rearrangement joins TRBV5-6 to TRBJ2-2, with D possibly TRBD2 on 5 matching bases. V was clipped by 0 bases and J by 0 bases, with 9 bases between them. Germline CDR1 SGHDT, CDR2 YYEEEE. The CDR3 totals 16 residues. Here the CDR3 DNA reads TGTGCCAGCAGCTTGGTGTCGGGGTCGAACACCGGGGAGCTGTTTTTT. Protein: CASSLVSGSNTGELFF. Looking up the rest from reference TRBV5-6 and TRBJ2-2 gives the full variable domain: DAGVTQSPTHLIKTRGQQVTLRCSPKSGHDTVSWYQQALGQGPQFIFQYYEEEERQRGNFPDRFSGHQFPNYSSELNVNALLLGDSALYLCASSLVSGSNTGELFFGEGSRLTVL.

The gene calls are TRBV5-6 and TRBJ2-1; 10 bases match TRBD2. Per the germline V gene, CDR1 is SGHDT and CDR2 is YYEEEE. The CDR3 sequence is 16 residues long. With 4 bases clipped from V and 5 bases from J, the junction kept 9 bases outside the gene matches. As DNA, the CDR3 is TGTGCCAGCAGCCAAATGGGTAGCGGGAGGCACAATGAGCAGTTCTTC. Amino acid sequence: CASSQMGSGRHNEQFF.

The chain has TRBV28 and TRBJ1-5, with a weak D call TRBD1 (6 bases). The CDR3 contains 12 residues. CDR1 is MDHEN and CDR2 is SYDVKM in the germline V gene. Trimming pared 8 bases from V and 2 bases from J, leaving 7 bases between. CDR3 loop: CASAGGNQPQHF. The CDR3 coding sequence is TGTGCCAGCGCAGGGGGCAATCAGCCCCAGCATTTT.

The rearrangement links TRBV2 to TRBJ2-3, with TRBD2 identical over 8 bases. V dropped 5 bases and J dropped 2; count of bases not matched to a gene: 9. The CDR3 loop spans 16 amino acids. Germline V gene sequence: CDR1 SNHLY, CDR2 FYNNEI. The CDR3 reads CASSTSGGSFTDTQYF. The CDR3 DNA reads TGTGCCAGCAGTACTAGCGGAGGTTCTTTCACAGATACGCAGTATTTT. Drawing the rest from reference TRBV2 and TRBJ2-3, the complete variable domain is EPEVTQTPSHQVTQMGQEVILRCVPISNHLYFYWYRQILGQKVEFLVSFYNNEISEKSEIFDDQFSVERPDGSNFTLKIRSTKLEDSAMYFCASSTSGGSFTDTQYFGPGTRLTVL.

V usage is TRBV5-1 and J usage is TRBJ2-1, with D maybe TRBD2 (6 bases). The CDR3 spans 14 residues. Germline CDR1 and CDR2: SGHRS and YFSETQ. The germline V and J ends were trimmed by 0 bases and 4 bases, with 8 bases remaining between them. This CDR3 reads CASSLEDYYNEQFF. The CDR3 DNA reads as TGCGCCAGCAGCTTGGAGGACTATTACAATGAGCAGTTCTTC.

V usage is TRBV7-3 and J usage is TRBJ2-1; 14 nucleotides agree with TRBD2. The junction had 6 bases not matched to a gene; V was cut back by 5 bases and J by 6 bases. CDR3 length: 16 residues. Germline CDR1 SGHTA, CDR2 FQGTGA. The CDR3 spells CASSNIGTSGSNEQFF. CDR3 sequence (DNA): TGTGCCAGCAGCAACATAGGGACTAGCGGGAGCAATGAGCAGTTCTTC.

J is TRBJ1-2 and V is TRBV28; unclear D gene. Germline V CDR1 and CDR2: MDHEN, SYDVKM. V lost 6 bases to trimming and J lost 0 bases, with 8 bases between them. The CDR3 is 13 amino acids. The CDR3 is CASRTATNYGYTF. The CDR3 DNA reads TGTGCCAGCAGAACAGCAACTAACTATGGCTACACCTTC.

V usage is TRBV27 and J usage is TRBJ1-1; D gene unclear. Germline loops: CDR1 MNHEY, CDR2 SMNVEV (reference sequence). CDR3 size: 13 residues. The V gene lost 4 bases and the J gene lost 1 base, with 7 bases spanning the gap. CDR3 nucleotides: TGTGCCAGCAGTTGGTCAGAGAACACTGAAGCTTTCTTT. It specifies CASSWSENTEAFF.

V usage is TRBV27 and J usage is TRBJ2-1, with a possible D match to TRBD2 (6 bases). This CDR3 is built from 13 residues. V was pared by 3 bases and J by 7 bases, with 10 bases between. Germline CDR1 reads MNHEY; CDR2 reads SMNVEV (reference sequence). CDR3 nucleotides: TGTGCCAGCAGTTTTGGAGGGGTGAATGAGCAGTTCTTC. It encodes CASSFGGVNEQFF.

This clone was observed once. This chain links TRBV6-1 with TRBJ1-3; D perhaps matches TRBD1 (6 bases). This CDR3 spans 15 amino acids. The V gene lost 0 bases and the J gene lost 3 bases, with 9 bases spanning the gap. CDR1 is MNHNS and CDR2 is SASEGT in the germline V gene. The CDR3 DNA reads TGTGCCAGCAGTGAAGCGCCCAGGGGTGGAAACACCATATATTTT. It is translated as CASSEAPRGGNTIYF.

V usage is TRBV5-1 and J usage is TRBJ2-1; the D gene is possibly TRBD2 (5 bases). Between the trimmed V and J ends, which lost 0 bases and 6 bases, there was a span of 19 bases. CDR3 size: 17 residues. Germline assignment: CDR1 SGHRS and CDR2 YFSETQ. For the CDR3, the DNA is TGCGCCAGCAGCTTGGGATTAGGACCAAACCGGGGCAATGAGCAGTTCTTC. Protein product: CASSLGLGPNRGNEQFF.

J is TRBJ2-1 and V is TRBV7-3; 7 bases are shared with TRBD2. Per the germline V gene, CDR1 is SGHTA and CDR2 is FQGTGA. The length of the CDR3 is 14 residues. Germline trimming cut 6 bases from V and 3 bases from J; bases unmatched to any gene: 5. The CDR3 region has the DNA TGTGCCAGCAGGCCCACTAGCGACTACAATGAGCAGTTCTTC. It encodes CASRPTSDYNEQFF.

The rearrangement links TRBV11-2 to TRBJ2-3; D gene ambiguous. Trimming pared 3 bases from V and 7 bases from J, leaving 11 bases between. This CDR3 comprises 13 residues. Germline values: CDR1 SGHAT, CDR2 FQNNGV. The CDR3 nucleotides read TGTGCCAGCAGCTTGTTGAGCAAATATACGCAGTATTTT. Translated, it gives CASSLLSKYTQYF.

This chain links TRBV5-4 with TRBJ1-1; no clear D. The CDR3 covers 14 residues. V lost 4 bases and J lost 0, with 10 bases in between. The germline V gene encodes CDR1 SGHNT and CDR2 YYREEE (reference sequence). CDR3 protein: CASSAAGMNTEAFF. For the CDR3, the DNA is TGTGCCAGCAGCGCCGCGGGGATGAACACTGAAGCTTTCTTT.

The chain joins TRBV27 to TRBJ2-2; 7 bases are shared with TRBD1. Germline V gene lookup returns CDR1 MNHEY and CDR2 SMNVEV (reference sequence). CDR3 length equals 15 residues. The V segment lost 4 bases and the J segment 1 base; nucleotides outside the gene matches: 3. CDR3 sequence reads: CASSWDSVNTGELFF. CDR3 in DNA: TGTGCCAGCAGTTGGGACAGCGTGAACACCGGGGAGCTGTTTTTT.

This chain uses TRBV11-2 with TRBJ2-2; 9 bases fit TRBD2. Germline V lookup: CDR1 SGHAT, CDR2 FQNNGV. This CDR3 has 18 amino acids. V shed 5 bases and J 8 bases; nucleotides not matched to a gene: 18. The CDR3 DNA reads as TGTGCCAGCAGCACGCTAGCGGGGACCCGACCGTACTGGGGGGAGCTGTTTTTT. This codes for CASSTLAGTRPYWGELFF.

V and J are TRBV27 and TRBJ1-2; D is unclear. Trimming cost V 6 bases and J 2 bases, with 13 bases left between them. The germline CDR1 and CDR2 sequences are MNHEY and SMNVEV (reference sequence). The CDR3 is 14 residues long. The CDR3 region is CASRGSTVNYGYTF. The CDR3 DNA reads as TGTGCCAGCAGGGGCTCGACGGTAAACTATGGCTACACCTTC.

The CDR3 loop is CASSLGSEETQYF. CDR3 sequence (DNA): TGTGCCAGCAGTTTAGGAAGCGAAGAGACCCAGTACTTC. The V call is TRBV12-3 or TRBV12-4, the J call TRBJ2-5; D unclear. Trimming pared 1 base from V and 3 bases from J, leaving 6 bases between. This CDR3 region has 13 residues.

The rearrangement uses TRBV2 and TRBJ2-2; 7 bases are a match to TRBD2. Germline loops: CDR1 SNHLY, CDR2 FYNNEI. Trimming took 7 bases from V and 5 from J; bases not matched to a gene: 7. CDR3 size: 14 residues. In nucleotides, the CDR3 is TGTGCCAGCAAGGGCGGGAGTGGTACCGGGGAGCTGTTTTTT. Translation gives CASKGGSGTGELFF.

The gene calls are TRBV7-9 and TRBJ2-1; 8 nucleotides match TRBD1. The trim removed 6 bases at V and 2 bases at J, leaving 6 bases unmatched. The CDR3 loop spans 15 amino acids. The germline gives CDR1 SEHNR, CDR2 FQNEAQ (reference sequence). CDR3 protein: CASSSQGGTYNEQFF. CDR3 in DNA: TGTGCCAGCAGTTCACAGGGGGGTACCTACAATGAGCAGTTCTTC.